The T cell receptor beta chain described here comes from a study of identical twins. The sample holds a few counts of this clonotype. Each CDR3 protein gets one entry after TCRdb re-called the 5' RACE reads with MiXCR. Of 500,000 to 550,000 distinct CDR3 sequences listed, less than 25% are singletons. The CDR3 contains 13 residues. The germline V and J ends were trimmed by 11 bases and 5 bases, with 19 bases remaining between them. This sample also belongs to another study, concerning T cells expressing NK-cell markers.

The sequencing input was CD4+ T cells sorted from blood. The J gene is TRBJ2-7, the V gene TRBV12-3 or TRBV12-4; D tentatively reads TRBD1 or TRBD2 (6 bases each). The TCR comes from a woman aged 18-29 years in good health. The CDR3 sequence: CASQEGGTHEQYF. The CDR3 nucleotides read TGTGCCTCCCAAGAGGGGGGAACCCACGAGCAGTACTTC.